This T cell receptor (beta chain) is drawn from a study of T cells in Graves' hyperthyroidism and ophthalmopathy (dated by TCRdb to the late 2010s). Regarding the study in general: Peripheral blood was collected at initial diagnosis, before any treatment. Whether ophthalmopathy could be predicted prospectively was tested in an independent validation cohort made up of about 18 hyperthyroidism patients plus 17 patients who later progressed to ophthalmopathy. The paper describes TCR Vbeta CDR3 sequencing of more than 120 peripheral blood samples, made up of some 40 ophthalmopathy patients, 70 to 75 hyperthyroidism patients and 17 progressor patients. After blood sampling, hyperthyroidism patients were treated with methimazole at a starting dose of 30 mg daily, and ophthalmopathy patients were treated with high-dose intravenous methylprednisolone. To identify TCR V-J signatures that set the groups apart, the researchers used a discovery cohort of about a hundred patients, made up of approximately 43 with Graves' ophthalmopathy and 55 to 65 with stable Graves' hyperthyroidism. The roughly 100 discovery patients were randomly split 7:3 into training and test sets. In addition, the study compared T-cell repertoires in thyroid tissue and in blood from 6 or 7 Graves' hyperthyroidism patients. What the research found in general, with its limitations: Ophthalmopathy was separated from stable hyperthyroidism by a 13 V-J signature model, with approximately 90% sensitivity and about 81% specificity obtained in cross-validation and 80%/75% obtained in testing. Most expanded thyroid clonotypes (frequency above 0.001) were also detected in blood, suggesting blood repertoires may reflect thyroid immune responses. During validation, the model predicted progression to ophthalmopathy a median of roughly 7.1 months ahead of onset, with almost 71% sensitivity and roughly 72% specificity. No statistical method was used to set the sample size in advance, and investigators knew the group allocation.

From cysteine to phenylalanine, the CDR3 is 13 amino acids long. Only the CDR3 DNA stays, 39 bases, in frame from base 1. CDR1 and CDR2 were assigned from the germline V gene (reference sequence) as MNHEY and SMNVEV. V gives up 6 bases and J gives up 8 bases, and the segment between their germline ends measures 16 bases. Ophthalmopathy patients had moderately to severely active disease, with a Clinical Activity Score of 3 or more, a NOSPECS grade of 4 or more, and a disease duration of less than 3 months. Patients with uncontrolled infections, other autoimmune diseases, pregnancy or lactation were excluded. Diagnoses were established on the basis of clinical symptoms, serum thyroxine and TRAb, thyroid ultrasound, and orbital computed tomography. PBMCs were isolated from around 10 ml of fresh peripheral blood by Ficoll-Paque density gradient centrifugation. Trizol reagent was used to extract total RNA, and RNA quality was then checked on an Agilent 2100 Bioanalyzer.

This clonotype was picked up many times. Its antigen is not yet known. Base-call qualities are not available, and no considerably larger clone is one nucleotide away. Amplification of TCR beta CDR3 regions was carried out from RNA transcripts. The TCR CDR3 was subjected to a first round of RT-PCR using the HTBI primer set and the Qiagen OneStep RT-PCR kit. A second multiplex PCR round built the libraries, followed by size selection and purification. Paired-end sequencing of the libraries was performed with 100 bp reads on an Illumina HiSeq2000. The study's own analysis went as follows. SOAPnuke was used to process the raw data, removing reads that contained adapters or uncalled bases, had a mean Phred below 15, or lacked an exact match to the constant primer or identifier. COPE v1.2.5 was used to merge high-quality paired reads, and clonotypes were defined as unique nucleotide sequences. Clonotypes were aligned to IMGT TRBV, TRBD and TRBJ reference segments using MiTCR v1.1. Only V-J combinations with frequency above 0.0001, covering roughly 99% of repertoires, were analysed. A TCS score was defined as the ratio of F50 (clonal expansion) to E x V (chaos), with BLOSUM62-based TCRdist applied between CDR3 peptides within each V-J. Welch's t-statistics and random forest reduced fewer than 600 V-J features to around 14, which were used in a naive Bayes classifier (R e1071). TCRdb itself trimmed the public reads at Q25 with fastp, ran MiXCR and retained productive beta chains. One record per CDR3 amino acid sequence lists the most common genes and DNA. These V and J calls derive from TCRdb rather than the authors' analysis. In this sample the table shows about 330,000 distinct CDR3 sequences, roughly 15% of which occur a single time. Of the sample, almost 35% is held by the ten largest clones.

The origin of this receptor is a woman aged 40 to 49 with Graves' ophthalmopathy. Sequencing was performed on blood. This receptor chain uses TRBV27 and TRBJ2-5; no confident D gene assignment can be made. The DNA is as follows: TGTGCCAGCAGACTCGTGGGTGGCGGAACCCAGTACTTC. It is translated as CASRLVGGGTQYF.